These T cell receptor beta chains were read from a single sample in a study of OX40 agonist ivuxolimab in advanced cancers. Data came from immunoSEQ multiplex PCR; TCRdb stores just in-frame clones and leaves some out. Here the sample spans tens of thousands of clones, around nine tenths being singletons. The sequences come from CD4+ or CD8+ T cells sorted from blood, collected in a trial of the OX40 agonist ivuxolimab. The receptor set was obtained from an adult with an advanced solid tumor such as melanoma, head and neck, liver or kidney cancer. Both conserved end residues are part of each CDR3. The D gene is left open where the match is weak. Rows may omit the clone size; those that give it use once, few, many or a size class.

CSVSPGSEAFF | TGCAGCGTCAGTCCCGGGTCTGAAGCTTTCTTT | once | TRBV29-1 | NA | TRBJ1-1
CASSLEAQGAYGYTF | TGTGCCAGCAGCTTAGAGGCACAGGGGGCTTATGGCTACACCTTC | NA | TRBV11-3 | TRBD1 | TRBJ1-2
CASRHTGTINYGYTF | TGTGCCAGCAGACACACGGGAACCATTAACTATGGCTACACCTTC | NA | TRBV27 | NA | TRBJ1-2
CASSEDRGRGEQFF | TGTGCCAGCAGTGAGGACAGGGGGCGGGGTGAGCAGTTCTTC | NA | TRBV6-4 | TRBD1 | TRBJ2-1
CASSLVGGGTAVNTQYF | TGCGCCAGCAGCTTGGTGGGAGGCGGGACCGCGGTAAATACGCAGTATTTT | NA | TRBV5-1 | NA | TRBJ2-3
CASSHFSDRGLGGNTIYF | TGTGCCAGCAGCCACTTTTCTGACAGGGGGCTCGGTGGAAACACCATATATTTT | NA | TRBV4-2 | TRBD1 | TRBJ1-3
CASSFTGLTYEQYF | TGTGCCAGCAGCTTTACAGGGTTAACCTACGAGCAGTACTTC | NA | TRBV5-6 | NA | TRBJ2-7
CAISPGQEAFF | TGTGCCATCTCACCGGGACAAGAAGCTTTCTTT | NA | TRBV28 | NA | TRBJ1-1
CASSGTGVEYGYTF | TGTGCCAGCTCCGGGACAGGGGTGGAGTATGGCTACACCTTC | NA | TRBV10-3 | TRBD1 | TRBJ1-2
CASSFQVDRISTLHF | TGTGCCAGCAGCTTTCAGGTGGACAGGATATCGACCCTCCACTTT | NA | TRBV7-2 | TRBD1 | TRBJ1-6
CASSEVQAGTDTQYF | TGTGCCAGCAGTGAAGTACAGGCCGGTACAGATACGCAGTATTTT | NA | TRBV6-1 | NA | TRBJ2-3
CASSLDRRSEKLFF | TGTGCCAGCAGCCTTGACAGGAGGAGCGAAAAACTGTTTTTT | NA | TRBV5-4 | NA | TRBJ1-4
CASSYRQGVRMFF | TGTGCCAGCAGTTACAGGCAGGGGGTGCGAATGTTCTTC | NA | TRBV6-5 | TRBD1 | TRBJ2-1
CASTPAGDIRKAFF | TGTGCCAGCACCCCCGCGGGGGACATTCGTAAGGCTTTCTTT | NA | TRBV28 | NA | TRBJ1-1
CASSLRLLMGYGYTF | TGTGCCAGCAGCTTACGACTCCTAATGGGCTATGGCTACACCTTC | NA | TRBV13 | NA | TRBJ1-2
CASMKVGAGNTIYF | TGTGCCAGCATGAAGGTAGGCGCTGGAAACACCATATATTTT | NA | TRBV27 | NA | TRBJ1-3
CASSDRVFTEAFF | TGTGCCAGCAGCGACAGGGTCTTCACTGAAGCTTTCTTT | NA | TRBV6-1 | TRBD1 | TRBJ1-1
CASSQGGGGPQPQHF | TGCGCCAGCAGCCAAGGGGGCGGGGGGCCCCAGCCCCAGCATTTT | NA | TRBV4-1 | NA | TRBJ1-5
CASSQNYRIEQFF | TGTGCCAGCAGCCAAAACTACCGTATAGAGCAGTTCTTC | NA | TRBV14 | NA | TRBJ2-1
CASSERINGEAFF | TGTGCCAGCAGTGAAAGGATAAACGGTGAAGCTTTCTTT | NA | TRBV2 | NA | TRBJ1-1
CASSIGQGALAGSYEQYF | TGTGCCAGTAGTATCGGACAGGGGGCTCTAGCGGGCTCCTACGAGCAGTACTTC | NA | TRBV19 | TRBD1 | TRBJ2-7
CASSVRASAGYNEQFF | TGTGCCAGCAGCGTGAGGGCTAGCGCTGGTTACAATGAGCAGTTCTTC | NA | TRBV7-2 | NA | TRBJ2-1
CASSPQTGAQETQYF | TGTGCCAGCAGCCCACAAACGGGGGCACAAGAGACCCAGTACTTC | NA | TRBV7-2 | NA | TRBJ2-5
CASSPSWDEQYF | TGTGCCAGCAGCCCCTCTTGGGACGAGCAGTACTTC | once | TRBV7-2 | NA | TRBJ2-7
CASSLWGFNSGNTIYF | TGTGCCAGCAGTTTATGGGGCTTCAACTCTGGAAACACCATATATTTT | NA | TRBV28 | NA | TRBJ1-3
CASLLEGATNEKLFF | TGTGCCAGCCTCCTCGAGGGAGCAACTAATGAAAAACTGTTTTTT | NA | TRBV21-1 | NA | TRBJ1-4
CASQKTDRTNEQFF | TGTGCCAGTCAGAAAACGGACAGGACCAATGAGCAGTTCTTC | NA | TRBV27 | TRBD1 | TRBJ2-1
CASSPTTVGEKLFF | TGTGCCAGCAGTCCGACGACAGTGGGGGAAAAACTGTTTTTT | NA | TRBV27 | NA | TRBJ1-4
CASSLVGTGGDQPQHF | TGTGCCAGCAGCTTAGTAGGGACAGGGGGCGATCAGCCCCAGCATTTT | once | TRBV7-8 | TRBD1 | TRBJ1-5
CASSFGGEGNEQFF | TGTGCCAGCAGCTTCGGCGGTGAGGGCAATGAGCAGTTCTTC | once | TRBV7-9 | NA | TRBJ2-1
CASSLKVGAGELFF | TGTGCCAGCAGCTTAAAAGTCGGAGCCGGGGAGCTGTTTTTT | NA | TRBV11-2 | NA | TRBJ2-2
CASSARGVRNYGYTF | TGCGCCAGCAGCGCTCGAGGGGTGAGGAACTATGGCTACACCTTC | NA | TRBV5-1 | NA | TRBJ1-2
CAISENLSNTEAFF | TGTGCCATCAGTGAAAATCTTTCGAACACTGAAGCTTTCTTT | NA | TRBV10-3 | NA | TRBJ1-1
CASRSSNQPQHF | TGTGCCAGCAGGAGTAGCAATCAGCCCCAGCATTTT | NA | TRBV11-3 | NA | TRBJ1-5
CASSQNRGFGEKLFF | TGTGCCAGCAGCCAGAACAGGGGGTTTGGGGAAAAACTGTTTTTT | NA | TRBV7-2 | TRBD1 | TRBJ1-4
CASSSLAGGNNEQFF | TGTGCCAGCAGCTCCTTAGCGGGGGGAAACAATGAGCAGTTCTTC | NA | TRBV7-8 | TRBD2 | TRBJ2-1
CASSPDSSAQPQHF | TGTGCCAGCAGCCCCGACTCCTCGGCTCAGCCCCAGCATTTT | NA | TRBV7-8 | NA | TRBJ1-5
CASSHGLAGAQMGNEQFF | TGTGCCAGCAGCCACGGACTAGCGGGAGCCCAGATGGGGAATGAGCAGTTCTTC | NA | TRBV5-4 | TRBD2 | TRBJ2-1
CASSYSTNSPLHF | TGTGCCAGCAGTTACTCGACGAATTCACCCCTCCACTTT | NA | TRBV6-6 | NA | TRBJ1-6
CASRAGQWDYGYTF | TGTGCCAGCCGAGCCGGACAGTGGGACTATGGCTACACCTTC | NA | TRBV5-6 | NA | TRBJ1-2
CASSLAGAGGYTF | TGCGCCAGCAGCTTGGCGGGGGCAGGTGGCTACACCTTC | NA | TRBV5-1 | NA | TRBJ1-2
CASSRTQNTEAFF | TGTGCCAGCAGCCGGACACAGAACACTGAAGCTTTCTTT | NA | TRBV11-3 | NA | TRBJ1-1
CASRLARTGDTGELFF | TGTGCAAGTCGCTTAGCTCGGACGGGCGACACCGGGGAGCTGTTTTTT | NA | TRBV12-2 | NA | TRBJ2-2
CASRVEQYSPLHF | TGCGCCAGCAGAGTGGAGCAGTATTCACCCCTCCACTTT | NA | TRBV10-2 | NA | TRBJ1-6
CASSQGLAGVDEQFF | TGCGCCAGCAGCCAAGGACTAGCGGGGGTCGATGAGCAGTTCTTC | NA | TRBV4-1 | TRBD2 | TRBJ2-1
CASSLALALGETQYF | TGTGCCAGCAGCTTAGCCTTGGCCCTGGGGGAGACCCAGTACTTC | NA | TRBV7-6 | NA | TRBJ2-5
CATGLSYNSPLHF | TGTGCCACTGGTCTCTCCTATAATTCACCCCTCCACTTT | NA | TRBV2 | NA | TRBJ1-6
CASSLGGLTDTQYF | TGTGCCAGCAGCTTGGGGGGACTGACAGATACGCAGTATTTT | once | TRBV11-2 | NA | TRBJ2-3
CASSLEGTWSSPLHF | TGCGCCAGCAGCTTGGAAGGGACATGGAGTTCACCCCTCCACTTT | few | TRBV5-1 | NA | TRBJ1-6
CASSPRPHLLNTEAFF | TGCGCCAGCAGCCCTCGTCCCCATTTATTGAACACTGAAGCTTTCTTT | NA | TRBV5-1 | NA | TRBJ1-1